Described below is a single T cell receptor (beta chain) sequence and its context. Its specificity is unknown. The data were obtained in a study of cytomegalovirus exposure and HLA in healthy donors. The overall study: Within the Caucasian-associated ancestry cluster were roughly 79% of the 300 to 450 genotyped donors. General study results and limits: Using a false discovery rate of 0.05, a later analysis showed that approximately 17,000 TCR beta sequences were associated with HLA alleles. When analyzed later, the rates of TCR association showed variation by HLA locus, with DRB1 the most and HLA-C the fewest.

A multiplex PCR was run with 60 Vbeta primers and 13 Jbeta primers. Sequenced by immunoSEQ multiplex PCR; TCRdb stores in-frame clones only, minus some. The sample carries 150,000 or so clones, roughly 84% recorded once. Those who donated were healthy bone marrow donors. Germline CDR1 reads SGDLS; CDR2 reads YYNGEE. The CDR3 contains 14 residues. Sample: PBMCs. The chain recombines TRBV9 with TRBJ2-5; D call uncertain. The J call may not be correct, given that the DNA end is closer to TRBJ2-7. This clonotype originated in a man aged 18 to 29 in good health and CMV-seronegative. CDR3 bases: TGTGCCAGCAGCGTAGCATGGGGCTCCTACGAGCAGTACTTC. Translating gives CASSVAWGSYEQYF.